This T cell receptor (beta chain) was documented in a study of blood T cells in healthy people across ages. The length of the CDR3 is 14 residues. The V end was cut by 5 bases, the J end by 5 bases, with 13 bases between. This clonotype was seen a few times. The second PCR ran about 6 to 12 cycles with a sample-barcoded 5' primer and J-beta primers. Tagging of each cDNA molecule was performed by a template-switch adaptor with 12 random nucleotides. TCRdb re-derived calls from the 5' RACE reads in MiXCR, one entry per CDR3 protein. Found here are some 710,000 distinct CDR3 sequences, more than 35% of them singletons; the top ten hold 15% to 20%.

This sequence joins TRBV12-3 or TRBV12-4 and TRBJ2-1; no clear D gene. Sequencing was performed on blood. This TCR was sampled from an elderly man in good health. The CDR3 DNA reads TGTGCCAGCAGTCTGTCGGCAGCTAACAATGAGCAGTTCTTC. Translation gives CASSLSAANNEQFF.